This entry lists 4 T cell receptor beta chains sequenced from one sample in a study of cytomegalovirus exposure and HLA in healthy donors. The PCR contained 60 Vbeta and 13 Jbeta primers. TCRdb keeps only in-frame clones here, not all; method: immunoSEQ multiplex PCR. The sample shows 40,000 to 55,000 clones, around 73% of them seen only once. Sequencing was carried out using PBMCs. The receptors were sampled from a woman between 40 and 55 years old in good health and CMV-seropositive.

The chain links TRBV5-4 to TRBJ2-1, with 7 positions matching TRBD2. J was trimmed by 4 bases and V by 0 bases; bases with no gene match: 7. From germline, CDR1 is SGHNT and CDR2 YYREEE (reference sequence). The CDR3 has 16 residues. The CDR3: CASSLVQRGSYNEQFF. CDR3 bases: TGTGCCAGCAGCTTGGTACAGCGGGGCTCGTACAATGAGCAGTTCTTC.

V is TRBV16 and J is TRBJ1-2, with D unresolved. V lost 0 bases and J 7 bases, leaving 12 bases between the germline ends. Germline-derived CDR1 and CDR2 are KGHSY and FQNENV. This CDR3 has 14 residues. The CDR3 DNA reads TGTGCCAGCAGCCAATCGGCGGGTTCAGCTGGCTACACCTTC. It yields the protein CASSQSAGSAGYTF.

Of note for this clone: At one end the junction does not follow the germline gene, possibly because of a read error. J is TRBJ1-1 and V is TRBV19, with TRBD1 as a possible D gene (5 bases). Germline V gene sequence: CDR1 LNHDA, CDR2 SQIVND (reference sequence). The CDR3 has 16 amino acids. Written as DNA, the CDR3 is TGTGCAAGTAGTACTTATCGGGGCGGATCGGGGGGTGAAGCTTTCTTT. Translating gives CASSTYRGGSGGEAFF.

The chain links TRBV30 to TRBJ1-2; possible D gene TRBD1, 6 bases. The CDR3 is made up of 13 amino acids. Trimming cost V 4 bases and J 3 bases, with 12 bases left between them. CDR1 is GTSNPN, CDR2 SVGIG, per germline (reference sequence). Here the CDR3 DNA reads TGTGCCTGGAATACAGGGATAGACTATGGCTACACCTTC. Translated, it gives CAWNTGIDYGYTF.